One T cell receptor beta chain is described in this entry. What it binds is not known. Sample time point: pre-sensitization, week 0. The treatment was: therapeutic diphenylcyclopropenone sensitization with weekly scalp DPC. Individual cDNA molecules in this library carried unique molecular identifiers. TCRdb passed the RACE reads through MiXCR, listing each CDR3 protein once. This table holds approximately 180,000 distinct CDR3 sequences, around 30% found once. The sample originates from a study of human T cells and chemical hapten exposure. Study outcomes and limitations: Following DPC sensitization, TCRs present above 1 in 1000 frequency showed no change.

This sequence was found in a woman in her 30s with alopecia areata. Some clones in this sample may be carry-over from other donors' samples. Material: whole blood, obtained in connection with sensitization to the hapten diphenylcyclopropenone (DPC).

In DNA form, the CDR3 reads TGTGCCAGCAGCTTAGCATACGAAGAGACCCAGTACTTC. Translating gives CASSLAYEETQYF. This chain links TRBV7-8 with TRBJ2-5; D is unresolved. V gave up 0 bases and J gave up 3 bases, with 5 bases separating them. Germline CDR1 is SGHVS and CDR2 is FQNEAQ. The CDR3 runs to 13 residues.